The TCR beta chain described here comes from a study of T-cell reconstitution after alpha-beta-depleted transplantation in children. The library targeted TCRbeta and was prepared with unique molecular identifiers. TCRdb re-called the PCR reads through MiXCR, storing one row per CDR3 protein. This sample has around 600,000 distinct CDR3 sequences, with about 11% found just once. Germline V gives CDR1 LGHNA, CDR2 YNFKEQ. The CDR3 runs 16 residues. Trimming took off 0 bases at V and 4 bases at J, with 16 bases between the two ends. This clonotype has at least ten counts. The specimen comprised PBMCs from the stem cell graft donor, sampled from the stem cell graft. The chain is built from TRBV4-2 and TRBJ2-7; D may match TRBD1 or TRBD2 (5 bases each). This clonotype originated in a human donor who donated a stem cell graft to a child with acute myeloid leukemia. CDR3 DNA sequence: TGTGCCAGCAGCCAAGATCCGGGACCCAACCTATACGAGCAGTACTTC. Translated: CASSQDPGPNLYEQYF.